The 30 T cell receptor beta chains below come from one sample, sequenced in a study of shared clonotypes between healthy human individuals. Clones were read by immunoSEQ multiplex PCR, and TCRdb kept only the in-frame ones, dropping some. The sample lists 1,400,000 or so clones, less than 99% occurring once. What was sequenced was naive CD4+ T cells sorted from blood. Subset in this sample: CD45RA+ positively selected. The origin of the receptors is a man aged 30 to 39 in good health.

The rearrangement joins TRBV28 to TRBJ2-1, with 8 bases matching TRBD2. The germline CDR1 and CDR2 sequences are MDHEN and SYDVKM. The CDR3 runs 16 residues. J lost 0 bases, V lost 4 bases, and 5 bases had no gene match. The CDR3 bases are TGTGCCAGCAGTTATGTAGCGGGAAGCTCCTACAATGAGCAGTTCTTC. Its protein is CASSYVAGSSYNEQFF.

The chain combines TRBV7-6 with TRBJ1-2, with a tentative D call TRBD1 (6 bases). CDR1 is SGHVS, CDR2 FNYEAQ, per germline. This CDR3 is 18 amino acids long. Trimming stripped 5 bases from V and 4 bases from J, with 26 bases between. The CDR3 loop is CASSPDKARAGEIYGYTF. The CDR3 bases are TGTGCCAGCAGCCCCGATAAAGCAAGAGCAGGGGAGATCTATGGCTACACCTTC. Variable domain in full (rest from reference TRBV7-6 and TRBJ1-2): GAGVSQSPRYKVTKRGQDVALRCDPISGHVSLYWYRQALGQGPEFLTYFNYEAQQDKSGLPNDRFSAERPEGSISTLTIQRTEQRDSAMYRCASSPDKARAGEIYGYTFGSGTRLTVV.

The chain is built from TRBV9 and TRBJ2-5; 8 bases are shared with TRBD1. Losses at the gene ends were 0 bases for V and 3 bases for J; bases not matched to a gene: 10. This CDR3 spans 17 amino acids. The germline V gene has CDR1 SGDLS and CDR2 YYNGEE. The CDR3 is CASSVDSPGGIKETQYF. CDR3 DNA sequence: TGTGCCAGCAGCGTAGATTCCCCAGGGGGCATTAAAGAGACCCAGTACTTC.

This chain uses TRBV7-2 with TRBJ1-1; TRBD1 might be the D (5 bases). Trimming removed 5 bases at V and 1 base at J, with 14 bases between. CDR1 and CDR2 from the germline V gene are SGHTA and FQGNSA. CDR3 length: 15 residues. The DNA for the CDR3 is TGTGCCAGCAGCCCTATGTTAGGGGCGAACACTGAAGCTTTCTTT. Amino acids: CASSPMLGANTEAFF.

The J gene is TRBJ2-1, the V gene TRBV5-6; tentatively, D is TRBD2 (5 bases). Germline V gives CDR1 SGHDT, CDR2 YYEEEE. Trimming pared 2 bases from V and 4 bases from J, leaving 10 bases between. The CDR3 loop spans 14 amino acids. CDR3 residues: CASSFYRTYNEQFF. The DNA for the CDR3 is TGTGCCAGCAGCTTCTATCGGACTTACAATGAGCAGTTCTTC.

V gene TRBV5-1 combines with J gene TRBJ2-7, with unresolved D. The CDR3 extends over 15 amino acids. Germline-derived CDR1 and CDR2 are SGHRS and YFSETQ. V dropped 0 bases and J dropped 3 bases, with 13 bases sitting between them. CDR3 coding DNA: TGCGCCAGCAGCTTGGGAGAGCCCATCCTCTACGAGCAGTACTTC. Residues: CASSLGEPILYEQYF.

Remarks on this clone: This sample also contains other DNA sequences that code for the same CDR3. V is TRBV9 and J is TRBJ2-2; 9 bases are a match to TRBD1. Germline trimming cut 4 bases from V and 4 bases from J; bases unmatched to any gene: 5. The germline V gene encodes CDR1 SGDLS and CDR2 YYNGEE. The CDR3 runs to 15 residues. The CDR3 protein is CASSPRQGGTGELFF. As DNA, the CDR3 is TGTGCCAGCAGCCCCCGACAGGGGGGCACCGGGGAGCTGTTTTTT.

This clone showed up just once. The CDR3 spells CASLDGETQYF. CDR3 nucleotide sequence: TGCGCCAGCCTCGACGGGGAGACCCAGTACTTC. This chain joins TRBV10-1 and TRBJ2-5; D unresolved. Germline V gene data show CDR1 as WNHNN and CDR2 as SYGVQD (reference sequence). This CDR3 has 11 amino acids. V lost 8 bases to trimming and J lost 5 bases, with 9 bases between them.

V and J are TRBV6-6 and TRBJ2-5; no definite D call. V dropped 5 bases and J dropped 3 bases, with 4 bases sitting between them. In germline, CDR1 is MNHNY, CDR2 SVGAGI (reference sequence). The CDR3 is 11 amino acids. Here the CDR3 DNA reads TGTGCCAGCAGTAAGGAAGAGACCCAGTACTTC. Amino acid sequence: CASSKEETQYF.

The chain recombines TRBV30 with TRBJ2-2, with D perhaps matching TRBD2 (5 bases). CDR1 is GTSNPN, CDR2 SVGIG, per germline (reference sequence). The length of the CDR3 is 13 residues. Trimming took 2 bases from V and 8 from J, leaving 12 bases between them. The CDR3 here is CAWSIQLAGELFF. The CDR3 region has the DNA TGTGCCTGGAGTATACAATTAGCGGGGGAGCTGTTTTTT. The complete variable domain, with remaining parts taken from reference TRBV30 and TRBJ2-2, reads SQTIHQWPATLVQPVGSPLSLECTVEGTSNPNLYWYRQAAGRGLQLLFYSVGIGQISSEVPQNLSASRPQDRQFILSSKKLLLSDSGFYLCAWSIQLAGELFFGEGSRLTVL.

The V call is TRBV4-1, the J call TRBJ2-5; TRBD2 matches 8 bases. This CDR3 is 15 amino acids long. J gave up 1 base and V 4 bases, and 5 bases lay outside the gene matches. Germline CDR1 reads MGHRA; CDR2 reads YSYEKL. In DNA, the CDR3 is TGCGCCAGCAGCCTGGGAACTAGCGGCCAAGAGACCCAGTACTTC. Its translation: CASSLGTSGQETQYF.

V gene TRBV27 combines with J gene TRBJ1-1; a possible D gene is TRBD1 (5 bases). Germline CDR1 reads MNHEY; CDR2 reads SMNVEV (reference sequence). V was pared by 6 bases and J by 0 bases, with 20 bases between. The CDR3 totals 17 residues. The CDR3 nucleotides are TGTGCCAGCAGGAACATCCGGGACGGACTTTTGAACACTGAAGCTTTCTTT. Its protein product is CASRNIRDGLLNTEAFF.

This clone showed up just once. The V and J genes are TRBV2 and TRBJ2-2, with TRBD2 matching 11 bases. CDR3 length: 19 amino acids. In germline, CDR1 is SNHLY, CDR2 FYNNEI. Trimming removed 4 bases from V and 0 bases from J; junction bases left unmatched: 10. The CDR3 is CASSVRRLAGKTNTGELFF. DNA of the CDR3: TGTGCCAGCAGTGTTCGTAGACTAGCGGGAAAAACGAACACCGGGGAGCTGTTTTTT.

V gene TRBV7-8 combines with J gene TRBJ1-3; a possible D gene is TRBD1 (5 bases). Germline CDR1 is SGHVS and CDR2 is FQNEAQ. The CDR3 totals 16 residues. Trimming shortened V by 1 base and J by 3 bases, and 13 bases separated the two germline ends. CDR3 sequence: CASSLERGASGNTIYF. The CDR3 coding sequence is TGTGCCAGCAGCTTAGAGAGAGGGGCGAGTGGAAACACCATATATTTT.

The chain recombines TRBV29-1 with TRBJ1-1; tentatively, D is TRBD1 (6 bases). Germline CDR1 and CDR2: SQVTM and ANQGSEA. The V end was cut by 5 bases, the J end by 6 bases, with 10 bases between. The CDR3 sequence is 11 residues long. CDR3 coding DNA: TGCAGCGTTCGTAGGGGGGCTGAAGCTTTCTTT. This sequence encodes CSVRRGAEAFF.

The rearrangement joins TRBV4-1 to TRBJ1-3; TRBD1 matches 9 bases. Germline assignment: CDR1 MGHRA and CDR2 YSYEKL. The CDR3 is 16 residues long. The ends lost 2 bases at V and 3 bases at J; junction bases unmatched: 5. This CDR3 reads CASSQPTGGGGNTIYF. The CDR3 DNA reads TGCGCCAGCAGCCAACCTACAGGGGGCGGTGGAAACACCATATATTTT.

The chain uses TRBV2 and TRBJ1-4; perhaps TRBD1 as D (5 bases). This CDR3 has 15 amino acids. Trimming pared 7 bases from V and 3 bases from J, leaving 15 bases between. Germline CDR1 and CDR2: SNHLY and FYNNEI. In DNA, the CDR3 is TGTGCCAGCAAGTGGTTGGGGGGAGCTAATGAAAAACTGTTTTTT. Residues: CASKWLGGANEKLFF.

The V call is TRBV2, the J call TRBJ1-2; weak D call: TRBD1 (6 bases). This CDR3 has 14 amino acids. V was pared by 7 bases and J by 2 bases, with 14 bases between. Germline CDR1 SNHLY, CDR2 FYNNEI. The CDR3 loop is CASTGDVENYGYTF. CDR3 sequence (DNA): TGTGCCAGCACAGGGGACGTAGAGAACTATGGCTACACCTTC.

The chain couples TRBV7-9 to TRBJ1-4; 8 positions match TRBD1. CDR3 length: 13 residues. V was clipped by 5 bases and J by 11 bases; unmatched bases: 7. The germline V gene has CDR1 SEHNR and CDR2 FQNEAQ (reference sequence). CDR3 sequence (DNA): TGTGCCAGCAGCCGCCAGACAGGGGATAAACTGTTTTTT. The encoded protein is CASSRQTGDKLFF.

The chain has TRBV7-8 and TRBJ2-1; tentative D call: TRBD2 (6 bases). The CDR3 is 13 residues long. Germline CDR1 reads SGHVS; CDR2 reads FQNEAQ. V was trimmed by 5 bases and J by 4 bases, leaving 9 bases between them. The CDR3 sequence is CASSQGTYNEQFF. In DNA form, the CDR3 reads TGTGCCAGCAGCCAAGGGACTTACAATGAGCAGTTCTTC.

This chain joins TRBV6-5 and TRBJ2-7, with 8 bases identical to TRBD1. Trimming cost V 6 bases and J 6 bases; bases outside gene matches: 4. CDR1 and CDR2 from the germline V gene are MNHEY and SVGAGI. The CDR3 is made up of 12 amino acids. The CDR3 protein is CASSQGASEQYF. DNA for the CDR3: TGTGCCAGCAGCCAGGGGGCCTCCGAGCAGTACTTC.

J is TRBJ2-2 and V is TRBV7-9; 10 bases match TRBD2. CDR3 length: 16 amino acids. V dropped 5 bases and J dropped 4; count of bases not matched to a gene: 7. Looked up from germline, CDR1 is SEHNR and CDR2 is FQNEAQ (reference sequence). The CDR3 bases are TGTGCCAGCAGCCCTCCGAGCGGGAGGGTCACCGGGGAGCTGTTTTTT. This gives the protein CASSPPSGRVTGELFF.

This clone was found once. V usage is TRBV4-2 and J usage is TRBJ2-2; 10 positions match TRBD2. CDR1 is LGHNA and CDR2 is YNFKEQ in the germline V gene. V gave up 1 base and J gave up 6 bases; unmatched junction bases: 5. The CDR3 runs to 16 residues. CDR3 sequence (DNA): TGTGCCAGCAGCCAAGTGATAGGGACTAGCGCCGGGGAGCTGTTTTTT. This gives the protein CASSQVIGTSAGELFF.

This chain links TRBV4-1 with TRBJ2-1, with 10 nucleotides matching TRBD2. This CDR3 spans 16 amino acids. Germline-derived CDR1 and CDR2 are MGHRA and YSYEKL. Losses at the gene ends were 1 base for V and 9 bases for J; bases not matched to a gene: 9. DNA of the CDR3: TGCGCCAGCAGCCAAGGGGGAAGCGGGAGGGCCACTGAGCAGTTCTTC. It yields the protein CASSQGGSGRATEQFF.

This chain joins TRBV25-1 and TRBJ2-7; no clear D gene. The CDR3 covers 16 residues. Per germline, CDR1 MGHDK and CDR2 SYGVNS. V gave up 1 base and J gave up 0 bases, with 13 bases separating them. The CDR3 loop reads CASSELGGGNSYEQYF. CDR3 nucleotide sequence: TGTGCCAGCAGTGAATTAGGCGGCGGAAACTCCTACGAGCAGTACTTC.

The chain joins TRBV19 to TRBJ1-2; 8 nucleotides line up with TRBD1. Germline loops: CDR1 LNHDA, CDR2 SQIVND (reference sequence). The CDR3 spans 15 residues. V trimming: 7 bases; J trimming: 5 bases; junction bases outside the gene matches: 12. The CDR3 DNA follows: TGTGCCAGTACCACGGACAGGGAAGTAGGGTATGGCTACACCTTC. This sequence encodes CASTTDREVGYGYTF.

The gene calls are TRBV18 and TRBJ2-7, with D tentatively TRBD1 (5 bases). This CDR3 region has 17 residues. CDR1 is KGHSH and CDR2 is LQKENI in the germline V gene. The V gene lost 2 bases and the J gene lost 5 bases, with 22 bases spanning the gap. Here the CDR3 DNA reads TGTGCCAGCTCACCAAATTACGCAGGGATGAAGGCGAACGAGCAGTACTTC. It encodes CASSPNYAGMKANEQYF.

The rearrangement joins TRBV7-2 to TRBJ2-3, with 7 bases identical to TRBD2. J was trimmed by 8 bases and V by 5 bases; bases with no gene match: 4. The CDR3 sequence is 12 residues long. Germline CDR1 reads SGHTA; CDR2 reads FQGNSA. The CDR3 bases are TGTGCCAGCAGCCGTCCTAGCGGTACGCAGTATTTT. This sequence encodes CASSRPSGTQYF.

This clone was seen once. The chain carries TRBV11-2 and TRBJ2-5; 9 bases are shared with TRBD2. CDR1 is SGHAT and CDR2 is FQNNGV in the germline V gene. This CDR3 region has 14 residues. The J segment lost 6 bases and the V segment lost 1 base, leaving 3 bases of the junction unmatched. DNA of the CDR3: TGTGCCAGCAGCTTAGGTCTAGCGGGAAAGACCCAGTACTTC. It specifies CASSLGLAGKTQYF.

The rearrangement uses TRBV9 and TRBJ2-2; 8 nucleotides match TRBD2. CDR1 and CDR2 (germline): SGDLS, YYNGEE. CDR3 size: 15 residues. V was clipped by 6 bases and J by 6 bases; unmatched bases: 10. The CDR3 loop is CASTTTSVLSGELFF. The CDR3 bases are TGTGCCAGCACGACGACTAGCGTTCTATCCGGGGAGCTGTTTTTT. Complete variable domain (other parts from reference TRBV9 and TRBJ2-2): DSGVTQTPKHLITATGQRVTLRCSPRSGDLSVYWYQQSLDQGLQFLIQYYNGEERAKGNILERFSAQQFPDLHSELNLSSLELGDSALYFCASTTTSVLSGELFFGEGSRLTVL.